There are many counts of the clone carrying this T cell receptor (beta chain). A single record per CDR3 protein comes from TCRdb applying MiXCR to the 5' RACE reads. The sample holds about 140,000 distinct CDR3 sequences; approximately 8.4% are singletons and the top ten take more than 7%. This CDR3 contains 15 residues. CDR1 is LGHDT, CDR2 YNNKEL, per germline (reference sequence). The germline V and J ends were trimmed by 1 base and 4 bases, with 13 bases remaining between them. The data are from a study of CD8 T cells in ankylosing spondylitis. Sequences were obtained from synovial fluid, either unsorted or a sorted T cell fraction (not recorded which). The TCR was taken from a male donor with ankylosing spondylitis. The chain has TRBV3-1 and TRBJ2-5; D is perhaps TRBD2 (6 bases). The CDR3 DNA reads TGTGCCAGCAGCCAAGTTTCCCAGGGAGGAGAGACCCAGTACTTC. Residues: CASSQVSQGGETQYF.